A single sample is the source of the 2 T cell receptor beta chains below, sequenced in a study of control samples from healthy donors and cancer patients. Here immunoSEQ multiplex PCR was the method, and the copy in TCRdb shows in-frame clones only, minus some. The repertoire holds about 140,000 clones, with roughly nine tenths as singletons. Material for sequencing was blood. The receptors originated from a woman in her 30s in good health.

J is TRBJ1-2 and V is TRBV2, with 10 bases fitting TRBD1. CDR1 SNHLY and CDR2 FYNNEI come from the germline V gene. The CDR3 is made up of 15 amino acids. The ends lost 7 bases at V and 0 bases at J; junction bases unmatched: 5. This chain's CDR3 is CASTKDRGANYGYTF. In DNA form, the CDR3 reads TGTGCCAGCACTAAGGACAGGGGGGCTAACTATGGCTACACCTTC.

This clone has only a few counts. J is TRBJ1-3 and V is TRBV28; D remains ambiguous. With 5 bases removed from V and 0 bases from J, the gap between germline ends came to 11 bases. The CDR3 is 15 residues long. CDR1 MDHEN and CDR2 SYDVKM come from the germline V gene. The CDR3 loop reads CASSPTESSGNTIYF. CDR3 DNA: TGTGCCAGCAGTCCTACTGAAAGCTCTGGAAACACCATATATTTT.